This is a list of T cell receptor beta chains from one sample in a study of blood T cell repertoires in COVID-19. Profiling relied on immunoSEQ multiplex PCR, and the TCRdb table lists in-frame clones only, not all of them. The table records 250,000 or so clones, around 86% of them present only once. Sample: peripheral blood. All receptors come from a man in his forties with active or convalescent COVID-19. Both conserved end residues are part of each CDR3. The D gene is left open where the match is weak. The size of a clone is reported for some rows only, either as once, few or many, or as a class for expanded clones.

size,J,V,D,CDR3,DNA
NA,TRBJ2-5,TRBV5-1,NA,CASSSGGGETQYF,TGCGCCAGCAGCTCGGGGGGCGGGGAGACCCAGTACTTC
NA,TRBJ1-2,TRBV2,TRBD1,CASHEGDSYGYTF,TGTGCCAGCCATGAGGGGGACAGCTATGGCTACACCTTC
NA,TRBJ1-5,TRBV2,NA,CASNTGSNQPQHF,TGTGCCAGCAATACAGGGAGCAATCAGCCCCAGCATTTT
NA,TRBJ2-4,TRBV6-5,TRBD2,CASSYGGTNLNIQYF,TGTGCCAGCAGTTATGGAGGGACTAATCTAAACATTCAGTACTTC
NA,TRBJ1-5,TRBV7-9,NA,CASSPQGDVNQPQHF,TGTGCCAGCAGCCCCCAGGGTGACGTTAATCAGCCCCAGCATTTT
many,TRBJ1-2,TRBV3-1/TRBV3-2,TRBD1,CASSPLDRAFGYTF,TGTGCCAGCAGCCCGTTGGACAGGGCATTTGGCTACACCTTC
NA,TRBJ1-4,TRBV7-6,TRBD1,CASSPRRPGQLVEKLFF,TGTGCCAGCAGCCCCCGCCGTCCGGGACAGCTCGTCGAAAAACTGTTTTTT
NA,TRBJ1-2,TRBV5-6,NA,CASSDGPRGNYGYTF,TGTGCCAGCAGCGATGGGCCCAGAGGGAACTATGGCTACACCTTC
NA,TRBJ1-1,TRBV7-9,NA,CASGISGSNTEAFF,TGTGCCAGCGGTATTTCAGGTTCTAACACTGAAGCTTTCTTT
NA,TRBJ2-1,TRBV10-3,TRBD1,CAIRGQGKDEQFF,TGTGCCATCAGGGGACAGGGGAAAGATGAGCAGTTCTTC
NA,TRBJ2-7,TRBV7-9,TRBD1,CASSPWDRGYEQYF,TGTGCCAGCAGCCCATGGGACAGGGGCTACGAGCAGTACTTC
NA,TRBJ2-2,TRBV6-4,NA,CASSDRHPANTGELFF,TGTGCCAGCAGTGACAGACACCCAGCGAACACCGGGGAGCTGTTTTTT
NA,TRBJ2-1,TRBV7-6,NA,CASRDISTDEQFF,TGTGCCAGCCGGGATATCTCAACTGATGAGCAGTTCTTC
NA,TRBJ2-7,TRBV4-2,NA,CASSQVYSSGGEQYF,TGTGCCAGCAGCCAAGTTTATAGCAGCGGCGGGGAGCAGTACTTC
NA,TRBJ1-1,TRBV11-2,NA,CATVGRSPGGAFF,TGTGCCACGGTTGGCAGATCCCCCGGAGGAGCTTTCTTT
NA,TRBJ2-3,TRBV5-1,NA,CASSLESASSDTQYF,TGCGCCAGCAGCTTGGAGAGCGCTAGCTCAGATACGCAGTATTTT
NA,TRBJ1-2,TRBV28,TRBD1,CASIAETGSSINYGYTF,TGTGCCAGCATTGCAGAGACAGGGTCGAGTATTAACTATGGCTACACCTTC
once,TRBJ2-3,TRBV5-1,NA,CASSPGTLSTDTQYF,TGCGCCAGCAGCCCGGGGACACTCAGCACAGATACGCAGTATTTT
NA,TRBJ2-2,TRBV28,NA,CASSLGTYNTGELFF,TGTGCCAGCAGTCTCGGGACTTACAACACCGGGGAGCTGTTTTTT
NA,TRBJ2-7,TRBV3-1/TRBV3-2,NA,CASSPNTGSYEQYF,TGTGCCAGCAGCCCAAACACAGGGTCCTACGAGCAGTACTTC
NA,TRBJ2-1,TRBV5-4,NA,CASSLVAEYNEQFF,TGTGCCAGCAGCTTGGTGGCGGAATATAATGAGCAGTTCTTC
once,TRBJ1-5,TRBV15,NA,CATSRDSGINQPQHF,TGTGCCACCAGCAGAGATTCGGGTATCAATCAGCCCCAGCATTTT
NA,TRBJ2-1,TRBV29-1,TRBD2,CSVEDLGLAGKGQGNEQFF,TGCAGCGTTGAAGATCTAGGACTAGCGGGGAAGGGTCAAGGCAATGAGCAGTTCTTC
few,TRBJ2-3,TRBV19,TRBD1,CALWDRLTDTQYF,TGTGCCCTGTGGGACAGGCTTACAGATACGCAGTATTTT
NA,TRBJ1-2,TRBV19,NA,CASRLKGGYGYTF,TGTGCCAGTAGGTTGAAGGGGGGGTATGGCTACACCTTC
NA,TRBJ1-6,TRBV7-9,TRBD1,CASSLPDRENSPLHF,TGTGCCAGCAGCCTACCAGACAGGGAAAATTCACCCCTCCACTTT
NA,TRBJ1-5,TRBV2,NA,CASSFEGPQHF,TGTGCCAGCAGTTTCGAGGGGCCCCAGCATTTT
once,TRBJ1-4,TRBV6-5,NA,CASSYSTGWDEKLFF,TGTGCCAGCAGTTACTCAACAGGGTGGGATGAAAAACTGTTTTTT
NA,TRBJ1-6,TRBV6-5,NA,CASRTGAQPHSPLHF,TGTGCCAGCAGAACGGGAGCCCAGCCCCATTCACCCCTCCACTTT
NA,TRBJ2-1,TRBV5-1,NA,CASSLDEGLGQFF,TGCGCCAGCAGCTTGGATGAGGGCCTGGGGCAGTTCTTC
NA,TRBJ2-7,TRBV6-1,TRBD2,CASSENQPSGKGEQYF,TGTGCCAGCAGTGAAAATCAGCCTAGCGGGAAGGGCGAGCAGTACTTC
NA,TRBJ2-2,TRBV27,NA,CASSFIPKRTGELFF,TGTGCCAGCAGTTTTATCCCGAAGCGGACCGGGGAGCTGTTTTTT
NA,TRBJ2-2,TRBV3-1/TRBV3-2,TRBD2,CASSRSGTSGTGELFF,TGTGCCAGCAGCCGATCCGGGACTAGCGGCACCGGGGAGCTGTTTTTT
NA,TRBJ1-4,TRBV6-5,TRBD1,CASSPQGEEKLFF,TGTGCCAGCAGTCCTCAGGGGGAAGAAAAACTGTTTTTT
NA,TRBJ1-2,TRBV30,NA,CAWRTPGAANYGYTF,TGTGCCTGGAGAACCCCGGGAGCGGCTAACTATGGCTACACCTTC
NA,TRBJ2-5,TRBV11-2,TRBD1,CASSLGQGARETQYF,TGTGCCAGCAGCTTAGGACAGGGGGCGAGAGAGACCCAGTACTTC
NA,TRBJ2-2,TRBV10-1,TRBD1,CASSPGTDNTGELFF,TGCGCCAGCAGCCCCGGGACAGACAACACCGGGGAGCTGTTTTTT